These T cell receptor beta chains were read from a single sample in a study of cytomegalovirus exposure and HLA in healthy donors. Libraries were prepared by immunoSEQ multiplex PCR; TCRdb keeps only in-frame clonotypes and omits some of them. The sample records 95,000 to 110,000 clones, around two thirds being singletons. Source material: PBMCs. The receptors here all came from a woman aged 45-60 years in good health and CMV-seronegative. CDR3s include the opening cysteine and the closing phenylalanine or tryptophan. The D gene is left open where the match is weak. Clone size is stated in some rows and not others, as once, few, many or a class when expanded.

>18|NA|TRBJ2-4|TRBV7-2|NA
CASSLSSTQSRAKNIQYF
TGTGCCAGCAGTCTATCTTCGACTCAATCGAGGGCCAAAAACATTCAGTACTTC
>13|NA|TRBJ2-2|TRBV7-8|TRBD1
CASSSSDRGLMFF
TGTGCCAGCAGCTCGTCGGACAGGGGGCTAATGTTTTTT
>15|NA|TRBJ1-5|TRBV19|NA
CASSILSGGNQPQHF
TGTGCCAGTAGTATTTTGTCAGGTGGCAATCAGCCCCAGCATTTT
>12|NA|TRBJ2-7|TRBV27|NA
CASSGDFVKQYF
TGTGCCAGCAGCGGGGACTTCGTTAAGCAGTACTTC
>15|NA|TRBJ1-5|TRBV10-3|NA
CAISENPTGHQPQHF
TGTGCCATCAGTGAGAATCCGACGGGTCATCAGCCCCAGCATTTT
>15|NA|TRBJ2-3|TRBV4-3|TRBD2
CASSRLAGVKDTQYF
TGCGCCAGCAGCAGATTAGCGGGAGTGAAGGATACGCAGTATTTT
>14|few|TRBJ2-2|TRBV10-3|NA
CAISERTDTGELFF
TGTGCCATCAGTGAGCGAACGGACACCGGGGAGCTGTTTTTT
>12|NA|TRBJ2-1|TRBV4-1|NA
CASSQDLREQFF
TGCGCCAGCAGCCAAGATCTGAGAGAGCAGTTCTTC
>15|NA|TRBJ2-3|TRBV11-2|TRBD1
CASSLPQGEADTQYF
TGTGCCAGCAGCCTACCACAGGGGGAGGCAGATACGCAGTATTTT
>14|NA|TRBJ2-1|TRBV19|NA
CASRGTYLNNEQFF
TGTGCCAGTAGGGGCACCTACCTAAACAATGAGCAGTTCTTC
>14|NA|TRBJ2-7|TRBV2|TRBD2
CASNLLAGAGEQYF
TGTGCCAGCAACCTCCTAGCGGGAGCTGGCGAGCAGTACTTC
>14|NA|TRBJ1-4|TRBV27|NA
CASSLQGRGEKLFF
TGTGCCAGCAGTTTACAGGGGAGGGGGGAAAAACTGTTTTTT
>17|NA|TRBJ2-3|TRBV12-5|TRBD2
CASGLDSGRAGTDTQYF
TGTGCTAGTGGTTTGGATAGCGGGAGGGCCGGCACAGATACGCAGTATTTT
>14|NA|TRBJ1-1|TRBV28|NA
CASSPRGGGTEAFF
TGTGCCAGCAGTCCCAGAGGCGGGGGGACTGAAGCTTTCTTT
>15|NA|TRBJ2-1|TRBV7-9|TRBD2
CASRTTSGGYNEQFF
TGTGCCAGCAGGACCACTAGCGGTGGCTACAATGAGCAGTTCTTC
>15|NA|TRBJ1-4|TRBV27|NA
CASSLGGVPMKELFF
TGTGCCAGCAGTTTAGGGGGGGTCCCAATGAAGGAACTGTTTTTT
>14|few|TRBJ1-4|TRBV11-3|NA
CASTSDYKNEKLFF
TGTGCCAGCACCTCGGACTACAAGAATGAAAAACTGTTTTTT
>14|NA|TRBJ2-3|TRBV12-5|TRBD2
CASGSGGSTDTQYF
TGTGCTAGTGGCTCGGGGGGGTCCACAGATACGCAGTATTTT
>15|NA|TRBJ2-5|TRBV14|TRBD2
CASSPRLAGGETQYF
TGTGCCAGCAGCCCGCGACTAGCGGGAGGGGAGACCCAGTACTTC
>16|once|TRBJ2-1|TRBV19|TRBD1
CASSIPPGQGYNEQFF
TGTGCCAGTAGTATACCTCCGGGACAGGGCTACAATGAGCAGTTCTTC
>14|NA|TRBJ1-2|TRBV9|NA
CASSVDGREGGYTF
TGTGCCAGCAGCGTAGATGGCAGGGAAGGTGGCTACACCTTC
>12|once|TRBJ1-2|TRBV28|NA
CASSFSNYGYTF
TGTGCCAGCAGTTTTAGTAACTATGGCTACACCTTC
>14|NA|TRBJ2-1|TRBV7-2|TRBD2
CASSLAGAYNEQFF
TGTGCCAGCAGCCTAGCGGGGGCTTACAATGAGCAGTTCTTC
>12|NA|TRBJ2-5|TRBV7-6|NA
CASSGLGETQYF
TGTGCCAGCAGCGGGCTGGGAGAGACCCAGTACTTC
>12|NA|TRBJ2-5|TRBV10-2|NA
CASSVFRETQYF
TGCGCCAGCAGTGTGTTTCGAGAGACCCAGTACTTC
>14|once|TRBJ2-7|TRBV4-3|NA
CASSQDPSFYEQYF
TGCGCCAGCAGCCAAGATCCTAGCTTCTACGAGCAGTACTTC
>14|NA|TRBJ2-5|TRBV18|NA
CASSPLEISETQYF
TGTGCCAGCTCACCATTGGAGATATCAGAGACCCAGTACTTC
>16|NA|TRBJ2-5|TRBV7-9|NA
CASSLVAGAVGETQYF
TGTGCCAGCAGCTTAGTGGCGGGCGCGGTAGGAGAGACCCAGTACTTC
>15|NA|TRBJ2-1|TRBV28|TRBD2
CASLTLAAVGNEQFF
TGTGCCAGCCTGACTCTAGCGGCAGTGGGGAATGAGCAGTTCTTC
>15|NA|TRBJ1-1|TRBV4-1|NA
CASSSRERKNTEAFF
TGCGCCAGCAGCAGCCGGGAAAGGAAGAACACTGAAGCTTTCTTT
>13|NA|TRBJ2-4|TRBV5-6|NA
CASSFRAKNIQYF
TGTGCCAGCAGCTTCAGAGCCAAAAACATTCAGTACTTC
>14|NA|TRBJ2-3|TRBV5-1|NA
CASSLRGNTDTQYF
TGCGCCAGCAGCTTGCGGGGAAACACAGATACGCAGTATTTT
>12|few|TRBJ1-1|TRBV6-6|NA
CASGAFSTEAFF
TGTGCCAGCGGGGCCTTTTCCACTGAAGCTTTCTTT
>12|NA|TRBJ1-1|TRBV29-1|NA
CSVGGQENEAFF
TGCAGCGTTGGCGGACAAGAGAATGAAGCTTTCTTT
>15|NA|TRBJ1-4|TRBV15|NA
CATSRGTATNEKLFF
TGTGCCACCAGCAGAGGGACAGCCACTAATGAAAAACTGTTTTTT
>14|NA|TRBJ2-2|TRBV5-1|NA
CASSSGVNTGELFF
TGCGCCAGCAGTTCAGGGGTGAACACCGGGGAGCTGTTTTTT
>13|NA|TRBJ2-7|TRBV29-1|TRBD1
CSVLETGGYEQYF
TGCAGCGTGCTAGAGACAGGGGGTTACGAGCAGTACTTC
>13|NA|TRBJ1-3|TRBV5-4|NA
CASSPTGTDTIYF
TGTGCCAGCAGCCCGACAGGCACTGACACCATATATTTT
>17|few|TRBJ2-1|TRBV5-1|TRBD2
CASSLGASGLSYNEQFF
TGCGCCAGCAGCTTGGGTGCTAGCGGGCTGAGCTACAATGAGCAGTTCTTC
>18|NA|TRBJ2-2|TRBV9|TRBD2
CASSVYFGSGSRSGELFF
TGTGCCAGCAGCGTATATTTTGGGAGCGGGAGTAGGTCCGGGGAGCTGTTTTTT
>14|few|TRBJ1-1|TRBV10-1|NA
CASSGPGRGTEAFF
TGCGCCAGCAGTGGGCCGGGTAGAGGAACTGAAGCTTTCTTT
>15|few|TRBJ1-1|TRBV5-1|TRBD1
CASSLNRGPNTEAFF
TGCGCCAGCAGCTTGAACAGGGGACCGAACACTGAAGCTTTCTTT
>15|NA|TRBJ2-1|TRBV10-3|NA
CAISGRSSSYNEQFF
TGTGCCATCAGTGGGAGAAGTAGCTCCTACAATGAGCAGTTCTTC
>14|NA|TRBJ2-5|TRBV18|TRBD1
CASSEGQGRRTQYF
TGTGCCAGCTCAGAGGGACAGGGTCGGCGGACCCAGTACTTC
>17|few|TRBJ2-3|TRBV7-2|TRBD2
CASSLTSGREVTDTQYF
TGTGCCAGCAGCTTGACTAGCGGGAGGGAGGTGACAGATACGCAGTATTTT
>16|NA|TRBJ2-3|TRBV5-1|NA
CASSLGDKRSTDTQYF
TGCGCCAGCAGCTTGGGGGACAAGCGAAGCACAGATACGCAGTATTTT
>14|NA|TRBJ1-4|TRBV27|NA
CASRRDNYNEKLFF
TGTGCCAGCAGACGGGACAACTATAATGAAAAACTGTTTTTT
>14|NA|TRBJ2-3|TRBV30|TRBD1
CAWTRTGEADTQYF
TGTGCCTGGACCCGGACAGGGGAAGCAGATACGCAGTATTTT
>16|NA|TRBJ2-3|TRBV4-2|NA
CASSQDLQRSTDTQYF
TGTGCCAGCAGCCAAGATCTACAGAGATCCACAGATACGCAGTATTTT